A selection of T cell receptor beta chains follows, all from one sample in a study of T cells in Graves' hyperthyroidism and ophthalmopathy. MiXCR was run by TCRdb on the multiplex PCR reads, yielding one entry per CDR3 protein. The data contain hundreds of thousands of distinct CDR3 sequences, roughly 14% of them singletons. The sample consisted of blood. These receptors came from a woman aged 40 to 50 with Graves' ophthalmopathy. The CDR3 runs from the conserved cysteine through the conserved F or W. Fields, in order: clone size, D gene, V gene, J gene, CDR3 protein, CDR3 DNA. A D gene is named only where the DNA matches it firmly. A clone size is listed for some rows: how often the clone was seen (once, few, many), or a class if it is expanded.

>.|TRBD1|TRBV20-1|TRBJ1-2
CSAAGQGVGYTF
TGCAGTGCCGCGGGACAGGGGGTTGGCTACACCTTC
>many|.|TRBV12-3/TRBV12-4|TRBJ2-5
CASSPEDLVAQYF
TGTGCCAGCAGTCCAGAGGATTTGGTGGCCCAGTACTTC
>.|TRBD2|TRBV10-3|TRBJ2-7
CAISESQAGAHEQYF
TGTGCCATCAGTGAGTCCCAAGCGGGAGCACACGAGCAGTACTTC
>many|.|TRBV12-3/TRBV12-4|TRBJ2-2
CASSLDVFGELFF
TGTGCCAGCAGTTTAGATGTGTTCGGGGAGCTGTTTTTT
>.|.|TRBV5-6|TRBJ1-3
CASSISESSGNTIYF
TGTGCCAGCAGTATATCCGAAAGCTCTGGAAACACCATATATTTT
>many|.|TRBV12-3/TRBV12-4|TRBJ2-3
CASRTPDYLGSDTQYF
TGTGCCAGCAGAACACCGGACTACCTCGGATCAGATACGCAGTATTTT
>many|TRBD1|TRBV5-1|TRBJ1-1
CASSFALQGANTEAFF
TGCGCCAGCAGCTTTGCCTTACAGGGGGCCAACACTGAAGCTTTCTTT
>many|.|TRBV12-3/TRBV12-4|TRBJ1-5
CASSLVAGDNQPQHF
TGTGCCAGCAGTTTAGTGGCAGGCGACAATCAGCCCCAGCATTTT
>.|TRBD1|TRBV4-1|TRBJ2-7
CASSQGQGHEQYF
TGCGCCAGCAGCCAAGGACAGGGCCACGAGCAGTACTTC
>.|TRBD1|TRBV6-1|TRBJ1-6
CASSPTIWTGNNSPLHF
TGTGCCAGCAGCCCTACTATCTGGACAGGGAATAATTCACCCCTCCACTTT
>many|TRBD1|TRBV20-1|TRBJ1-5
CSADRVAGQPQHF
TGCAGTGCAGACAGGGTGGCGGGTCAGCCCCAGCATTTT
>many|.|TRBV12-3/TRBV12-4|TRBJ2-1
CASSLGLYEQFF
TGTGCCAGCAGTTTAGGTCTGTATGAGCAGTTCTTC
>few|TRBD2|TRBV6-2/TRBV6-3|TRBJ2-3
CASSSSLAGVADTQYF
TGTGCCAGCAGTTCCTCATTAGCGGGAGTCGCAGATACGCAGTATTTT
>.|.|TRBV27|TRBJ2-7
CASSSENSYEQYF
TGTGCCAGCAGTTCCGAGAACTCCTACGAGCAGTACTTC
>few|TRBD2|TRBV29-1|TRBJ2-5
CSVVLAGGRETQYF
TGCAGCGTCGTCCTAGCGGGAGGGCGAGAGACCCAGTACTTC
>.|.|TRBV28|TRBJ2-5
CASRAIRDTQETQYF
TGTGCCAGCAGGGCGATCCGGGACACACAAGAGACCCAGTACTTC
>many|.|TRBV28|TRBJ1-5
CASSRPGFDQPQHF
TGTGCCAGCAGTCGTCCAGGGTTCGATCAGCCCCAGCATTTT
>few|.|TRBV13|TRBJ2-7
CASSPGIVRDFAYEQYF
TGTGCCAGCAGCCCCGGGATAGTTAGGGACTTTGCCTACGAGCAGTACTTC
>.|.|TRBV7-3|TRBJ1-6
CASSLTNNNSPLHF
TGTGCCAGCAGCTTAACGAACAATAATTCACCCCTCCACTTT
>.|.|TRBV6-5|TRBJ2-3
CASSYGTGARPDTQYF
TGTGCCAGCAGTTACGGGACGGGAGCCCGCCCAGATACGCAGTATTTT
>many|.|TRBV18|TRBJ1-2
CASSPPGRNYGYTF
TGTGCCAGCTCACCACCCGGGCGGAACTATGGCTACACCTTC
>.|.|TRBV6-2/TRBV6-3|TRBJ1-5
CASSYLPGKGSNQPQHF
TGTGCCAGCAGTTACCTCCCTGGGAAGGGTAGCAATCAGCCCCAGCATTTT
>many|.|TRBV2|TRBJ1-1
CASSSRAVNTEAFF
TGTGCCAGCAGTTCGCGAGCCGTGAACACTGAAGCTTTCTTT
>.|.|TRBV30|TRBJ2-3
CAWRRGTDTQYF
TGTGCCTGGCGACGGGGCACAGATACGCAGTATTTT
>many|.|TRBV20-1|TRBJ2-5
CSASSDYEETQYF
TGCAGTGCTAGCTCGGACTACGAAGAGACCCAGTACTTC
>many|.|TRBV20-1|TRBJ2-7
CSARASPTGSYEQYF
TGCAGTGCTAGAGCCAGCCCGACAGGATCCTACGAGCAGTACTTC
>many|.|TRBV20-1|TRBJ2-7
CSAWDTTYEQYF
TGCAGTGCGTGGGACACTACCTACGAGCAGTACTTC
>many|.|TRBV12-3/TRBV12-4|TRBJ2-7
CASSFSSQDAYEQYF
TGTGCCAGCAGTTTTTCTTCCCAGGACGCCTACGAGCAGTACTTC
>many|.|TRBV9|TRBJ2-7
CASSVEVRGEQYF
TGTGCCAGCAGCGTAGAGGTGAGGGGAGAGCAGTACTTC